This TCR beta chain stems from a study of T cell repertoires in cytomegalovirus infection. Study-level background: Both CMV infection and a matching HLA type were indicated by public TCR beta signatures.

The junction had 5 bases not matched to a gene; V was cut back by 3 bases and J by 6 bases. The CDR3 extends over 14 amino acids. Germline V gene lookup returns CDR1 MNHEY and CDR2 SMNVEV (reference sequence). TCRdb processed the reads anew with MiXCR; each CDR3 protein has one entry. Here the sample spans roughly 920,000 distinct CDR3 sequences, about a third being singletons. This clonotype occurred many times. Its antigen is not known. The clonotype originates from a human donor in good health (CMV status not recorded). Some clones in this sample may be carry-over from other donors' samples. V and J are TRBV27 and TRBJ2-1, with 7 positions matching TRBD2. The material was cultured CD8+ T cells from PBMCs, obtained from culture after CMV antigen stimulation. Here the CDR3 DNA reads TGTGCCAGCAGTTTGGGGGGGTCTCCCAATGAGCAGTTCTTC. It codes for CASSLGGSPNEQFF.